This T cell receptor beta chain was captured by sequencing in a study of cytomegalovirus exposure and HLA in healthy donors. Study background: An analysis done earlier identified almost 120 million unique TCR beta sequences from around 180 million T cells.

13 Jbeta primers and 60 Vbeta primers were used for the PCR. Repertoires were generated with immunoSEQ multiplex PCR, while TCRdb's copy carries only in-frame clones and drops some. The sample yields about 160,000 clones, over 60% seen once. With regard to this clone: Its antigen is still unknown.

Germline-derived CDR1 and CDR2 are SNHLY and FYNNEI. The CDR3 covers 13 residues. Study-level results: Follow-up analysis later connected one missense variant in DCLRE1C with trimming of TCR beta V- and J-genes.

Sequencing was done on a sample of PBMCs. This TCR came from a man aged 40-50 years in good health and CMV-seropositive. The gene calls are TRBV2 and TRBJ2-5; weak D call: TRBD2 (6 bases). The last part of the DNA fits TRBJ2-7 better; the J call may be wrong. The DNA for the CDR3 is TGTGCCAGCCGGGACTCCGGCGGAGACGAGCAGTACTTC. This sequence encodes CASRDSGGDEQYF.